The sequence of this TCR beta chain was determined in a study of blood T cell repertoires in COVID-19. The table lists this clone with a few counts. This table comes from immunoSEQ multiplex PCR, and its TCRdb copy is limited to in-frame clones, with some not included. Of 150,000 to 200,000 clones in the sample, about 87% were seen once. The CDR3 contains 13 residues. CDR1 is MNHEY and CDR2 is SVGAGI in the germline V gene. The V end was cut by 8 bases, the J end by 3 bases, with 14 bases between. The chain is built from TRBV6-5 and TRBJ2-7; possible D gene TRBD1, 6 bases. The TCR was taken from a woman in her sixties or seventies with COVID-19, enrolled during active disease. The source material was peripheral blood. CDR3 bases: TGTGCCAGCCAGACAGGTACCAGCTACGAGCAGTACTTC. Protein sequence: CASQTGTSYEQYF.